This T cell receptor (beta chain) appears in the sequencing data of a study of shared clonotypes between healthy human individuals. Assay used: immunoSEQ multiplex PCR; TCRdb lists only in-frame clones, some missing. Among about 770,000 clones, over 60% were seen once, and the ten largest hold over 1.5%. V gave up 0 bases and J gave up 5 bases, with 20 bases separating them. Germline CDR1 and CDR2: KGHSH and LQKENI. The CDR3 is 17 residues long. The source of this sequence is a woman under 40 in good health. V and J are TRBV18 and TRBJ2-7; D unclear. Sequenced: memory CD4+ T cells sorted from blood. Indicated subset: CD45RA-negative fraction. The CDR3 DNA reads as TGTGCCAGCTCACCACCATCCCTCAGACTGCGCCCCGACGAGCAGTACTTC. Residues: CASSPPSLRLRPDEQYF. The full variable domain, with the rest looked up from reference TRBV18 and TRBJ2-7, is NAGVMQNPRHLVRRRGQEARLRCSPMKGHSHVYWYRQLPEEGLKFMVYLQKENIIDESGMPKERFSAEFPKEGPSILRIQQVVRGDSAAYFCASSPPSLRLRPDEQYFGPGTRLTVT.